Described below is a single TCR beta chain sequence and its context. The antigen remains unidentified. TCRdb's copy holds only in-frame clones and misses some; the assay was immunoSEQ multiplex PCR. In the table there are about 180,000 clones, 90% of which are singletons. The data were obtained in a study of T cell responses to AZD1222 COVID-19 vaccine. Whole-study findings and limits: It was only after the peak T cell response that any repertoires were sampled.

J lost 3 bases, V lost 3 bases, and 5 bases had no gene match. CDR1 and CDR2 from the germline V gene are SGHRS and YFSETQ. The CDR3 covers 15 residues. The sequencing used peripheral blood, collected on day 0 of AZD1222 vaccination. This TCR was recovered from an adult in good health. The J gene is TRBJ1-2, the V gene TRBV5-1; 10 bases align to TRBD1. The CDR3, as DNA: TGCGCCAGCAGCTCAGGGACAGGGGAGGACTATGGCTACACCTTC. It encodes CASSSGTGEDYGYTF.